The next 3 T cell receptor beta chains were all read from a single sample in a study of T cell responses to AZD1222 COVID-19 vaccine. Sequencing used immunoSEQ multiplex PCR; TCRdb keeps in-frame clones, though not all of them. In the table there are roughly 60,000 clones, 70% to 90% of which are singletons. The specimen comprised peripheral blood, sampled on day 0 of AZD1222 vaccination. The receptors were gathered from an adult in good health.

This chain links TRBV9 with TRBJ2-5, with 7 positions matching TRBD1. The ends lost 0 bases at V and 1 base at J; junction bases unmatched: 3. This CDR3 has 15 residues. Per the germline V gene, CDR1 is SGDLS and CDR2 is YYNGEE. CDR3 sequence reads: CASSVEGQPQETQYF. The CDR3 nucleotides read TGTGCCAGCAGCGTAGAGGGACAGCCCCAAGAGACCCAGTACTTC.

The chain employs TRBV7-8 and TRBJ2-5; 10 bases line up with TRBD2. The germline gives CDR1 SGHVS, CDR2 FQNEAQ. The CDR3 contains 14 residues. J was trimmed by 3 bases and V by 5 bases; bases with no gene match: 3. In DNA, the CDR3 is TGTGCCAGCAGCCTCGGACTAGCGGAAGAGACCCAGTACTTC. It is translated as CASSLGLAEETQYF.

The gene calls are TRBV10-1 and TRBJ2-2, with TRBD2 as a possible D gene (5 bases). V was pared by 4 bases and J by 4 bases, with 10 bases between. In germline, CDR1 is WNHNN, CDR2 SYGVQD (reference sequence). The CDR3 loop spans 14 amino acids. In DNA, the CDR3 is TGCGCCAGCAGTGCTCAACGGGGCACCGGGGAGCTGTTTTTT. Translated: CASSAQRGTGELFF.